This entry concerns a single T cell receptor (beta chain). This record belongs to a study of blood T cell repertoires in COVID-19. About the study: The analysed material was cDNA or gDNA that came from T cells, B-cell-depleted T cells, or PBMCs.

CDR1 SGHRS and CDR2 YFSETQ come from the germline V gene. The junction had 5 bases not matched to a gene; V was cut back by 0 bases and J by 7 bases. The CDR3 spans 14 residues. Only in-frame clones appear in the TCRdb table, and some are missing; sequencing was by immunoSEQ multiplex PCR. Seen here are approximately 130,000 clones, roughly 87% observed once, and the top ten hold more than 15%. The rearrangement links TRBV5-1 to TRBJ1-2, with 8 bases aligning to TRBD1. Input material: PBMCs or T cells enriched from blood (not recorded which). The source is a man aged 25-45 years who had recovered from COVID-19. The CDR3 coding sequence is TGCGCCAGCAGCTTGGGGCAGGGGGCAGGTGGCTACACCTTC. As protein: CASSLGQGAGGYTF.